This passage covers 20 T cell receptor beta chains from one sample sequenced in a study of cytomegalovirus exposure and HLA in healthy donors (dated by TCRdb to about 2017). Receptors were amplified or captured by the immunoSEQ multiplex PCR assay. For the multiplex PCR, a mixture combining 60 forward primers for TCR Vbeta segments and 13 reverse primers for TCR Jbeta segments was used. TCRdb carries this immuneACCESS record with in-frame sequences only. Its versions omit some clonotypes, under half of them owing to an unresolved V gene in the studies checked, with the rest unexplained. For this sample the table gives under 150,000 clones, of which approximately 80% were detected only once. The top ten hold approximately 1.3% of the sample. The sample taken for sequencing was PBMCs. These receptors were collected from a young man in good health and CMV-seropositive.

V and J are TRBV5-5 and TRBJ2-2; TRBD2 matches at 11 bases. After removal of 2 bases from V and 7 bases from J, the junction contained 4 bases not matched to a gene. This CDR3 contains 15 residues. Per the germline V gene, CDR1 is SGHKS and CDR2 is YYEKEE (reference sequence). CDR3 sequence: CASSFTSGSGGELFF. The CDR3 nucleotides are TGTGCCAGCAGCTTTACTAGCGGGAGTGGCGGGGAGCTGTTTTTT. Full variable domain (rest looked up from reference TRBV5-5 and TRBJ2-2): DAGVTQSPTHLIKTRGQQVTLRCSPISGHKSVSWYQQVLGQGPQFIFQYYEKEERGRGNFPDRFSARQFPNYSSELNVNALLLGDSALYLCASSFTSGSGGELFFGEGSRLTVL.

V usage is TRBV7-8 and J usage is TRBJ2-2; no reliable D call. The V gene's germline CDR1 is SGHVS and CDR2 FQNEAQ. The CDR3 totals 13 residues. Trimming left V 0 bases short and J 6 bases short, with 5 bases between. The CDR3 bases are TGTGCCAGCAGCTTAGCGCAGGCCGGGGAGCTGTTTTTT. It encodes CASSLAQAGELFF.

The rearrangement joins TRBV5-1 to TRBJ2-5; D may be TRBD1 (7 bases). Matching the DNA end better, TRBJ2-7 makes the J call doubtful. The length of the CDR3 is 15 residues. CDR1 and CDR2 (germline): SGHRS, YFSETQ. CDR3 region: CASSFRRDSSYEQYF. CDR3 DNA sequence: TGCGCCAGCAGCTTTAGGCGGGACAGCTCCTACGAGCAGTACTTC.

The chain carries TRBV20-1 and TRBJ1-1, with TRBD1 matching 7 bases. The germline gives CDR1 DFQATT, CDR2 SNEGSKA (reference sequence). The CDR3 has 10 amino acids. CDR3: CRQGDAEAFF. The CDR3 coding sequence is TGCAGGCAGGGGGACGCTGAAGCTTTCTTT.

This clone is a singleton in its sample. The gene calls are TRBV10-3 and TRBJ2-3; 7 bases line up with TRBD2. With V trimmed by 7 bases and J by 0 bases, 10 bases remained unmatched. This CDR3 is 16 amino acids long. The V gene's germline CDR1 is ENHRY and CDR2 SYGVKD. This chain's CDR3 is CAITRMASGSTDTQYF. The CDR3 bases are TGTGCCATCACCCGCATGGCTAGCGGAAGCACAGATACGCAGTATTTT.

The rearrangement joins TRBV9 to TRBJ1-4; 9 bases fit TRBD1. J was trimmed by 5 bases and V by 2 bases; bases with no gene match: 1. The CDR3 sequence is 14 residues long. CDR1 is SGDLS, CDR2 YYNGEE, per germline. CDR3 nucleotides: TGTGCCAGCAGCGTGGGACAGGGAAATGAAAAACTGTTTTTT. Translation: CASSVGQGNEKLFF.

This clone was seen a few times. This chain uses TRBV28 with TRBJ1-5; possible D gene TRBD1, 5 bases. The CDR3 extends over 15 amino acids. Germline V CDR1 and CDR2: MDHEN, SYDVKM. The ends were cut back, 5 bases at V and 4 bases at J, with 15 bases in the middle. This CDR3 reads CASSTPDSHNQPQHF. The CDR3 DNA reads TGTGCCAGCAGTACCCCAGACAGCCATAATCAGCCCCAGCATTTT.

V is TRBV27 and J is TRBJ1-4; TRBD1 agrees at 7 bases. CDR3 size: 11 residues. CDR1 MNHEY and CDR2 SMNVEV come from the germline V gene (reference sequence). The V and J ends lost 5 bases and 11 bases, in that order; junction bases with no gene match: 2. The CDR3 reads CASSTQGKLFF. The CDR3 DNA follows: TGTGCCAGCAGTACACAGGGGAAACTGTTTTTT.

The V and J genes are TRBV2 and TRBJ1-4; tentative D call: TRBD1 (6 bases). The germline V gene encodes CDR1 SNHLY and CDR2 FYNNEI. This CDR3 has 15 amino acids. V lost 4 bases and J 3 bases, leaving 12 bases between the germline ends. The CDR3 spells CASSVRQDANEKLFF. For the CDR3, the DNA is TGTGCCAGCAGTGTAAGACAGGACGCTAATGAAAAACTGTTTTTT.

This clone was picked up one time. This rearrangement joins TRBV11-2 to TRBJ1-5, with 7 bases matching TRBD1. Looked up from germline, CDR1 is SGHAT and CDR2 is FQNNGV. This CDR3 is 13 amino acids long. V dropped 5 bases and J dropped 6; count of bases not matched to a gene: 4. The CDR3 reads CASSQTGSQPQHF. The DNA of the CDR3 is TGTGCCAGCAGCCAGACAGGGTCTCAGCCCCAGCATTTT.

This clone was counted between two and nine times. The chain carries TRBV5-4 and TRBJ2-7; D call uncertain. CDR1 is SGHNT, CDR2 YYREEE, per germline (reference sequence). Trimming removed 3 bases from V and 4 bases from J, with 5 bases in between. This CDR3 spans 11 amino acids. CDR3 amino acids: CASSWLYEQYF. The CDR3 DNA reads TGTGCCAGCAGCTGGCTGTACGAGCAGTACTTC.

This chain joins TRBV5-6 and TRBJ2-3; TRBD1 might be the D (6 bases). Germline V gene lookup returns CDR1 SGHDT and CDR2 YYEEEE. The CDR3 has 15 residues. Trimming shortened V by 0 bases and J by 6 bases, and 14 bases separated the two germline ends. The CDR3 nucleotides read TGTGCCAGCAGCTTGGGTGGGGGCCCGGGGGATACGCAGTATTTT. It codes for CASSLGGGPGDTQYF.

J is TRBJ2-2 and V is TRBV9; 8 nucleotides agree with TRBD1. The germline V gene encodes CDR1 SGDLS and CDR2 YYNGEE. Trimming cost V 0 bases and J 7 bases; bases outside gene matches: 8. This CDR3 spans 16 amino acids. The CDR3 DNA follows: TGTGCCAGCAGCGTAGGAACAGGGGGGCTACACGGGGAGCTGTTTTTT. Translated, it gives CASSVGTGGLHGELFF.

A few counts support this clone. CDR3 sequence reads: CASSLDGYGYTF. In DNA form, the CDR3 reads TGTGCCAGCAGCTTAGACGGCTATGGCTACACCTTC. The chain is built from TRBV7-9 and TRBJ1-2; D is undetermined. The V end was cut by 1 base, the J end by 4 bases, with 4 bases between. Per germline, CDR1 SEHNR and CDR2 FQNEAQ (reference sequence). This CDR3 region has 12 residues.

This clone was found once. V usage is TRBV19 and J usage is TRBJ2-7, with 9 bases matching TRBD1. After removal of 5 bases from V and 7 bases from J, the junction contained 12 bases not matched to a gene. The CDR3 totals 15 residues. Germline-derived CDR1 and CDR2 are LNHDA and SQIVND (reference sequence). The DNA for the CDR3 is TGTGCCAGTAGTCCCCCCGGGACAGGGTCAAGAGAGCAGTACTTC. It is translated as CASSPPGTGSREQYF.

The chain recombines TRBV19 with TRBJ1-5, with a tentative D call TRBD1 (6 bases). Germline-derived CDR1 and CDR2 are LNHDA and SQIVND (reference sequence). The CDR3 is made up of 15 amino acids. Trimming stripped 4 bases from V and 7 bases from J, with 17 bases between. The CDR3 DNA is TGTGCCAGTAGTACATGGGACACCCGCAGACAGCCCCAGCATTTT. Translating it yields CASSTWDTRRQPQHF. The variable domain in full, with the rest retrieved from reference TRBV19 and TRBJ1-5, is DGGITQSPKYLFRKEGQNVTLSCEQNLNHDAMYWYRQDPGQGLRLIYYSQIVNDFQKGDIAEGYSVSREKKESFPLTVTSAQKNPTAFYLCASSTWDTRRQPQHFGDGTRLSIL.

This clone occurred a few times. This chain connects TRBV5-1 to TRBJ2-1; D possibly corresponds to TRBD1 (7 bases). The CDR3 consists of 14 residues. Germline CDR1 SGHRS, CDR2 YFSETQ. Trimming shortened V by 2 bases and J by 7 bases, and 13 bases separated the two germline ends. The CDR3 coding sequence is TGCGCCAGCAGCTTACTGACAGGGAGGAATGAGCAGTTCTTC. This encodes CASSLLTGRNEQFF.

This sequence joins TRBV6-5 and TRBJ2-5; possible D gene TRBD2, 5 bases. The germline CDR1 and CDR2 sequences are MNHEY and SVGAGI. Between the trimmed V and J ends, which lost 3 bases and 1 base, there was a span of 9 bases. The CDR3 sequence is 14 residues long. The CDR3 region is CASSYVASQETQYF. The CDR3 DNA sequence: TGTGCCAGCAGTTATGTAGCGTCCCAAGAGACCCAGTACTTC.

The V gene is TRBV5-1, the J gene TRBJ1-2, with TRBD1 matching over 7 bases. This CDR3 region has 14 residues. V lost 0 bases and J lost 7; bases outside the gene matches: 6. From germline, CDR1 is SGHRS and CDR2 YFSETQ. The CDR3 loop reads CASSLEGAGGGYTF. The CDR3 DNA reads as TGCGCCAGCAGCTTGGAGGGGGCGGGAGGTGGCTACACCTTC.

This chain uses TRBV28 with TRBJ2-6; 9 nucleotides line up with TRBD1. Germline V CDR1 and CDR2: MDHEN, SYDVKM. This CDR3 region has 20 residues. V shed 5 bases, J shed 0 bases, and the junction held 14 bases outside the gene matches. The CDR3 DNA reads TGTGCCAGCAGTGCTCTAGGGACAGGGATTGCTCTCTCTGGGGCCAACGTCCTGACTTTC. It translates to CASSALGTGIALSGANVLTF.